The TCR beta chain under discussion was sequenced for a study of blood T cell repertoires in COVID-19. In the study overall: There were acute and convalescent COVID-19 samples, and they came from the United States, Italy and Spain.

Sequencing used immunoSEQ multiplex PCR; TCRdb keeps in-frame clones, though not all of them. The table shows more than 250,000 clones, with 90% occurring only once. The CDR3 covers 17 residues. Germline lookup yields CDR1 LNHDA and CDR2 SQIVND (reference sequence). Between the trimmed V and J ends, which lost 5 bases and 4 bases, there was a span of 21 bases. Allocation to cohorts depended on clinical history reported by the participants. The source is a young woman with acute COVID-19. The rearrangement links TRBV19 to TRBJ2-1, with D possibly being TRBD1 (6 bases). The sequenced material came from PBMCs or T cells enriched from blood (not recorded which). CDR3: CASSGTLPSEGYNEQFF. The CDR3 nucleotides read TGTGCCAGTAGTGGGACACTTCCCTCCGAGGGTTACAATGAGCAGTTCTTC. Combining the CDR3 with reference TRBV19 and TRBJ2-1 gives the whole variable domain DGGITQSPKYLFRKEGQNVTLSCEQNLNHDAMYWYRQDPGQGLRLIYYSQIVNDFQKGDIAEGYSVSREKKESFPLTVTSAQKNPTAFYLCASSGTLPSEGYNEQFFGPGTRLTVL.